Given below is one TCR beta chain in context. No antigen is known for it. Sequencing was performed with immunoSEQ multiplex PCR; in TCRdb, only in-frame clones are kept and a portion is missing. Of 20,000 to 30,000 clones in the sample, 69% were seen once. This sample is part of a study of PD-1 blockade in classical Hodgkin lymphoma. Trimming stripped 0 bases from V and 4 bases from J, with 4 bases between. Germline values: CDR1 LGHNA, CDR2 YNFKEQ. CDR3 length: 13 amino acids. Study-wide findings and caveats: Whereas CD4+ TCR diversity had risen significantly by C4D1, CD8+ TCR diversity had not.

All patients experienced relapse after autologous stem cell transplantation, and brentuximab vedotin exposure was variable. This receptor was obtained from a human donor with classical Hodgkin lymphoma. This sample comprised peripheral blood mononuclear cells (PBMCs), obtained at baseline. The rearrangement uses TRBV4-2 and TRBJ2-1; D call uncertain. For the CDR3, the DNA is TGTGCCAGCAGCCAAGACCCTTACAATGAGCAGTTCTTC. Translating gives CASSQDPYNEQFF.